This T cell receptor (beta chain) was sequenced for a study of glioma-infiltrating T cells. Study-level points and caveats: Tissue and blood shared very few CDR3 sequences. Tissue-blood divergence was below expectation in non-neoplastic patients, above in gliomas.

For this clonotype: Antigen specificity is unknown.

Amplification of TCR alpha and beta CDR3 regions from RNA used iRepertoire nested multiplex PCR. For one-step reverse transcription and amplification, about 85-400 ng of tissue mRNA or PBMC total RNA was used. TCRdb re-called the multiplex PCR reads through MiXCR, storing one row per CDR3 protein. This sample has tens of thousands of distinct CDR3 sequences, with roughly 37% found just once. The CDR3 contains 14 residues. Germline assignment: CDR1 SGHVS and CDR2 FNYEAQ. Trimming took 0 bases from V and 6 from J, leaving 10 bases between them. The V gene is TRBV7-6, the J gene TRBJ2-3; perhaps TRBD2 as D (5 bases). The receptor comes from a human donor with low-grade glioma or glioblastoma, undergoing nonglioma brain surgery, or in good health (not recorded which). The sequenced sample was glioma tissue, nonneoplastic brain tissue, or PBMCs (not recorded which). CDR3 protein: CASSLARLTDTQYF. The CDR3 nucleotides are TGTGCCAGCAGCTTAGCCAGACTAACGGATACGCAGTATTTT. The variable domain in full, completed from reference TRBV7-6 and TRBJ2-3, reads GAGVSQSPRYKVTKRGQDVALRCDPISGHVSLYWYRQALGQGPEFLTYFNYEAQQDKSGLPNDRFSAERPEGSISTLTIQRTEQRDSAMYRCASSLARLTDTQYFGPGTRLTVL.